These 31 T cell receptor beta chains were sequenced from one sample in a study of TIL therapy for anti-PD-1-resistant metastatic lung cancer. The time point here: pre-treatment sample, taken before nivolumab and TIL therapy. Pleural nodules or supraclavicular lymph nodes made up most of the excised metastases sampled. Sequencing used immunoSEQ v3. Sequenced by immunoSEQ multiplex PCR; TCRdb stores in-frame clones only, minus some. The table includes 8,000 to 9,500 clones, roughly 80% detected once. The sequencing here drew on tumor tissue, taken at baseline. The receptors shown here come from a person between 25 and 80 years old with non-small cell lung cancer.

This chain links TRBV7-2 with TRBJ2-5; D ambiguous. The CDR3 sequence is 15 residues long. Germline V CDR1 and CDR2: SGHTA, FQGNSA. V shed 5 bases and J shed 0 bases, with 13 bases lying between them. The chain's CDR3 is CASSLMGTYQETQYF. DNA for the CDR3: TGTGCCAGCAGCCTGATGGGTACCTACCAAGAGACCCAGTACTTC.

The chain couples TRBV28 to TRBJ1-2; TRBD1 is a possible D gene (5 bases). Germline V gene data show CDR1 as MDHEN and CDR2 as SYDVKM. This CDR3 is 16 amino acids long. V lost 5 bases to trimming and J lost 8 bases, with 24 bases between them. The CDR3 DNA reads TGTGCCAGCAGTAAAGTCGGACAACTGATATGGGAGGGCTACACCTTC. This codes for CASSKVGQLIWEGYTF.

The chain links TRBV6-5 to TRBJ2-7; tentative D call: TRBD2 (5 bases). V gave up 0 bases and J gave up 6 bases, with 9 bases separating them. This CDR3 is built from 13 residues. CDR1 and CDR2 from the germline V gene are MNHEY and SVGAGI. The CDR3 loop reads CASSYSSSGEQYF. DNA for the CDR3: TGTGCCAGCAGTTACTCTTCGAGCGGCGAGCAGTACTTC.

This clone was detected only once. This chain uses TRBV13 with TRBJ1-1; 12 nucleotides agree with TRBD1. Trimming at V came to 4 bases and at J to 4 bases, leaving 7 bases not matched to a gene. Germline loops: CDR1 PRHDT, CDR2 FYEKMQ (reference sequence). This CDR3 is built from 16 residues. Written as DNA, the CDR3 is TGTGCCAGCAGCTCGGGACAGGGGGCTTGGGTCACTGAAGCTTTCTTT. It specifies CASSSGQGAWVTEAFF.

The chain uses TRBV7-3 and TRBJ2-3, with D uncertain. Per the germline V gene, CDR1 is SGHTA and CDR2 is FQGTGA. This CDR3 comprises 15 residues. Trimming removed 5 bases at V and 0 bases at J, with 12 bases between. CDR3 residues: CASSSRLSSTDTQYF. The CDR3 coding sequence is TGTGCCAGCAGCAGCCGCTTAAGTAGCACAGATACGCAGTATTTT. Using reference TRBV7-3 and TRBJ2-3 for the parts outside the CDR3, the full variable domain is GAGVSQTPSNKVTEKGKYVELRCDPISGHTALYWYRQSLGQGPEFLIYFQGTGAADDSGLPNDRFFAVRPEGSVSTLKIQRTERGDSAVYLCASSSRLSSTDTQYFGPGTRLTVL.

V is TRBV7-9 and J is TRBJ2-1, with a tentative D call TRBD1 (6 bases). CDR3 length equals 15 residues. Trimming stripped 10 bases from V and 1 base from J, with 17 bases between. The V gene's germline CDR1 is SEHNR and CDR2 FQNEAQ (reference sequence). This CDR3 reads CATSNTRGSYNEQFF. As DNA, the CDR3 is TGTGCCACTTCAAATACGAGGGGGTCCTACAATGAGCAGTTCTTC.

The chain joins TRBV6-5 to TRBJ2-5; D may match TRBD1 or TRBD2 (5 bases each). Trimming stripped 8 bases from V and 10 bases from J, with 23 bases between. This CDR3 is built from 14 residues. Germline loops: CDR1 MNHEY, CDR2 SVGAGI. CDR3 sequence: CASETTRGAVVQYF. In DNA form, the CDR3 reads TGTGCCAGCGAAACGACCCGGGGCGCTGTCGTCCAGTACTTC.

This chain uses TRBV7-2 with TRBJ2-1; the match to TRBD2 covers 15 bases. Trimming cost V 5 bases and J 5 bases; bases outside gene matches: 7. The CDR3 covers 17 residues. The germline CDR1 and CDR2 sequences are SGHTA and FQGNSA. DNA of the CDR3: TGTGCCAGCAGCCGACGGACTAGCGGGAGGGCCAACAATGAGCAGTTCTTC. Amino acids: CASSRRTSGRANNEQFF.

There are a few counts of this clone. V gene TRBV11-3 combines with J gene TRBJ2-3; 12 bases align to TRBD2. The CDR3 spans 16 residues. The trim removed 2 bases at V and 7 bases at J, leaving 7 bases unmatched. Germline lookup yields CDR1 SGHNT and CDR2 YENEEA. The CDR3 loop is CASSLLAGGLGNTQYF. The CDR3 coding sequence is TGTGCCAGCAGCTTACTAGCGGGGGGGCTAGGAAATACGCAGTATTTT.

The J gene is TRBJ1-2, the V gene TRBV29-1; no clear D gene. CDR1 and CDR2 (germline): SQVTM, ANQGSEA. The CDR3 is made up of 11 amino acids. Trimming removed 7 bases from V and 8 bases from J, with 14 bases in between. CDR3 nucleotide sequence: TGCAGCGGCGACGGGGTAGGCGGCTACACCTTC. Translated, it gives CSGDGVGGYTF.

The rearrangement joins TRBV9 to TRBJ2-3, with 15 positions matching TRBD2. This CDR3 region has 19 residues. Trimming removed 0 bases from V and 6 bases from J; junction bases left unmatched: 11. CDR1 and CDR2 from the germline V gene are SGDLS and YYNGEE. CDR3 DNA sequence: TGTGCCAGCAGCGTAGGTCCTGGGACTAGCGGGAGGCCAGGGGATACGCAGTATTTT. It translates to CASSVGPGTSGRPGDTQYF.

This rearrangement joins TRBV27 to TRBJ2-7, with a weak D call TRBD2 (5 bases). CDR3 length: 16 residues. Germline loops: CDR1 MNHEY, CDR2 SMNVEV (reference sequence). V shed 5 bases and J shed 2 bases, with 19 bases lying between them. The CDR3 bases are TGTGCCAGCAGTCAGGACCTCGGACTGATACCCTACGAGCAGTACTTC. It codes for CASSQDLGLIPYEQYF.

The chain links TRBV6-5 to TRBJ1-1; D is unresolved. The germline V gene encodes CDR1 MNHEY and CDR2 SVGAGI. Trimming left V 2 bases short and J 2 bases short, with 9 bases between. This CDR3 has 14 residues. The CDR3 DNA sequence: TGTGCCAGCAGTTACGGCAGAACTAACACTGAAGCTTTCTTT. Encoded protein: CASSYGRTNTEAFF.

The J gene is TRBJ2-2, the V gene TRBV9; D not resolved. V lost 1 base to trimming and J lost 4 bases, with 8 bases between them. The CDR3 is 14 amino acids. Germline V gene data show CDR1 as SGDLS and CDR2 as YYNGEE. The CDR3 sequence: CASSVQPGTGELFF. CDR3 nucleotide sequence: TGTGCCAGCAGCGTACAGCCGGGCACCGGGGAGCTGTTTTTT.

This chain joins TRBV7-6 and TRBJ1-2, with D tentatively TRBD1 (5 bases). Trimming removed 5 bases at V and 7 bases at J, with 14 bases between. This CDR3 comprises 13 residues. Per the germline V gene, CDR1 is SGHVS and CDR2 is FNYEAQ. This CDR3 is CASSPQVFGGYTF. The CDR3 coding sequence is TGTGCCAGCAGCCCACAGGTCTTCGGTGGCTACACCTTC.

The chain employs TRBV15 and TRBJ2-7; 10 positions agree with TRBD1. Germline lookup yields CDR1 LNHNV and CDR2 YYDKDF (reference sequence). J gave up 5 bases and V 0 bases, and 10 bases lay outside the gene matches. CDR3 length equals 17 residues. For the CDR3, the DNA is TGTGCCACCAGCAGAGATATGAGGACAGGGGGATCCGACGAGCAGTACTTC. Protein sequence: CATSRDMRTGGSDEQYF.

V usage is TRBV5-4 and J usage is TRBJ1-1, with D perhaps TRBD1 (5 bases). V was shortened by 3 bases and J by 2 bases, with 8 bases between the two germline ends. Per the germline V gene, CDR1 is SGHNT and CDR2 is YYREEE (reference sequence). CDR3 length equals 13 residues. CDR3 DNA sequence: TGTGCCAGCAGCTCACAGGATAACACTGAAGCTTTCTTT. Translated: CASSSQDNTEAFF.

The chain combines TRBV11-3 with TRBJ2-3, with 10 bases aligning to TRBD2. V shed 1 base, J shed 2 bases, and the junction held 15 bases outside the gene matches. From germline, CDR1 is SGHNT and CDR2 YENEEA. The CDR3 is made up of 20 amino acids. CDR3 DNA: TGTGCCAGCAGCTTAGGAGGTTGGTGGGCTAGCGGGGGCCTCACAGATACGCAGTATTTT. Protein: CASSLGGWWASGGLTDTQYF.

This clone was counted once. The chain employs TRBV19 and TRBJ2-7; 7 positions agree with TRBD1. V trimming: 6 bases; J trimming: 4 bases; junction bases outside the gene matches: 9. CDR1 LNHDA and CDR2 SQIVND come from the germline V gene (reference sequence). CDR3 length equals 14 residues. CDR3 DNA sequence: TGTGCCAGTAGCCCCAGGACAGGTCAATACGAGCAGTACTTC. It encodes CASSPRTGQYEQYF.

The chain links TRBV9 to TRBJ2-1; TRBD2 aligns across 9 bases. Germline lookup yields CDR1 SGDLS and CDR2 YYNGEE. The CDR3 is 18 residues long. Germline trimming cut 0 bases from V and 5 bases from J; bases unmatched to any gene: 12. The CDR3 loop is CASSVALGLAGDHNEQFF. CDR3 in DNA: TGTGCCAGCAGCGTAGCCCTCGGGTTAGCGGGGGACCACAATGAGCAGTTCTTC.

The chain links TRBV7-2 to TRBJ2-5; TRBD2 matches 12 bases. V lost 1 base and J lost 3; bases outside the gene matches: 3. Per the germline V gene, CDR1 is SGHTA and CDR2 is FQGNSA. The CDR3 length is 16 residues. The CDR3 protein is CASSLGLAGGEETQYF. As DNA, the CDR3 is TGTGCCAGCAGCTTAGGTCTAGCGGGAGGGGAAGAGACCCAGTACTTC. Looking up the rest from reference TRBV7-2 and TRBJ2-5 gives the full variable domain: GAGVSQSPSNKVTEKGKDVELRCDPISGHTALYWYRQSLGQGLEFLIYFQGNSAPDKSGLPSDRFSAERTGGSVSTLTIQRTQQEDSAVYLCASSLGLAGGEETQYFGPGTRLLVL.

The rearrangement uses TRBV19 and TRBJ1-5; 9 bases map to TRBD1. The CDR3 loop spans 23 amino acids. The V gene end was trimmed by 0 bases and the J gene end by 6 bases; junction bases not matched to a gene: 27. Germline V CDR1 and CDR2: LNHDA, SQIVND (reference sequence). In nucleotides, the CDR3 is TGTGCCAGTAGTATAGAAAGGGCGCGTCCCGGGACAGGGTACTTATCTCCCTCTCAGCCCCAGCATTTT. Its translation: CASSIERARPGTGYLSPSQPQHF.

This CDR3 reads CASSPWDKHTEAFF. DNA of the CDR3: TGTGCCAGCAGCCCGTGGGACAAACACACTGAAGCTTTCTTT. The chain carries TRBV7-2 and TRBJ1-1, with D maybe TRBD1 (6 bases). This CDR3 has 14 residues. Germline V lookup: CDR1 SGHTA, CDR2 FQGNSA. Trimming removed 5 bases at V and 3 bases at J, with 13 bases between.

CDR3 in DNA: TGCAGCGTTGATAACGGGGGCGGGGGTACAGATACGCAGTATTTT. This encodes CSVDNGGGGTDTQYF. V and J are TRBV29-1 and TRBJ2-3; possibly TRBD2 for D (7 bases). CDR3 length equals 15 residues. With 3 bases removed from V and 3 bases from J, the gap between germline ends came to 16 bases. CDR1 and CDR2 (germline): SQVTM, ANQGSEA.

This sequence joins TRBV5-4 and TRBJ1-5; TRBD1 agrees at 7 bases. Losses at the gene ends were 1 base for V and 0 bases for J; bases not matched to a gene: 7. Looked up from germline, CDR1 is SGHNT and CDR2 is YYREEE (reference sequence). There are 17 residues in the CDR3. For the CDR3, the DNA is TGTGCCAGCAGCTTGCGGACAGGAGGGGATAGCAATCAGCCCCAGCATTTT. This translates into CASSLRTGGDSNQPQHF.

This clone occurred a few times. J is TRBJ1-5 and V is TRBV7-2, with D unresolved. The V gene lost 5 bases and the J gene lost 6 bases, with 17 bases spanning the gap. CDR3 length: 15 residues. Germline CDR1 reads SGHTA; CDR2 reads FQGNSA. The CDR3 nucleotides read TGTGCCAGCAGCCCGCTGATGGGGTCGTCTCAGCCCCAGCATTTT. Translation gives CASSPLMGSSQPQHF.

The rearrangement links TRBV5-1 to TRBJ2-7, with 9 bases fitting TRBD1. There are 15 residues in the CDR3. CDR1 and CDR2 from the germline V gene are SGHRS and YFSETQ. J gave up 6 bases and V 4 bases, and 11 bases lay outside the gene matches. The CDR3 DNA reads TGCGCCAGCAGCCCCGGACAGGGGAACCTTCTCGAGCAGTACTTC. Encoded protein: CASSPGQGNLLEQYF.

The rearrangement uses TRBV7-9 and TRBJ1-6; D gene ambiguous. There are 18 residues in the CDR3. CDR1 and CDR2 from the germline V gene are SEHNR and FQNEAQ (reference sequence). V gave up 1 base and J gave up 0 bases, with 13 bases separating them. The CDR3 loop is CASSLVGRSSSYNSPLHF. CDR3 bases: TGTGCCAGCAGCTTAGTGGGCAGGTCGAGCTCCTATAATTCACCCCTCCACTTT.

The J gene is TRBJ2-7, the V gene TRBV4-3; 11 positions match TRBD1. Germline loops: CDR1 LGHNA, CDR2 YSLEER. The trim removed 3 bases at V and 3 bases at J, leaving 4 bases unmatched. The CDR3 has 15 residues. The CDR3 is CASSHGTGGLYEQYF. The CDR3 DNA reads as TGCGCCAGCAGCCACGGGACAGGGGGTCTCTACGAGCAGTACTTC.

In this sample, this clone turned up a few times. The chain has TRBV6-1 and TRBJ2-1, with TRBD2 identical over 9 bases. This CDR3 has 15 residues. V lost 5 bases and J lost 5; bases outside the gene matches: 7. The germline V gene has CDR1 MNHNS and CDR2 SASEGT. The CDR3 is CASSLNQRGDNEQFF. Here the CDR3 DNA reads TGTGCCAGCAGTTTGAATCAGCGGGGGGACAATGAGCAGTTCTTC.

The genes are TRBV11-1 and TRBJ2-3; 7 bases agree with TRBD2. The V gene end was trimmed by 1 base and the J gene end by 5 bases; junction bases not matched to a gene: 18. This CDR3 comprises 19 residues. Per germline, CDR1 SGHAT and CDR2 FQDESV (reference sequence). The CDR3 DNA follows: TGTGCCAGCAGCTTAGTCCCCGGGGCCAGCGGGAAGGCGGAAGATACGCAGTATTTT. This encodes CASSLVPGASGKAEDTQYF. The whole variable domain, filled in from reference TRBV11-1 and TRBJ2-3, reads EAEVAQSPRYKITEKSQAVAFWCDPISGHATLYWYRQILGQGPELLVQFQDESVVDDSQLPKDRFSAERLKGVDSTLKIQPAELGDSAMYLCASSLVPGASGKAEDTQYFGPGTRLTVL.